Below, 27 T cell receptor beta chains from the same sample are listed, as sequenced in a study of blood T cell repertoires in COVID-19. The assay was immunoSEQ multiplex PCR, and TCRdb's table has in-frame clones only and misses some. The sample yields approximately 240,000 clones, more than 75% seen once. What was sequenced was peripheral blood. The receptors come from a middle-aged man who had recovered from COVID-19.

This sequence joins TRBV5-6 and TRBJ2-2, with D tentatively TRBD1 (6 bases). V shed 6 bases and J shed 0 bases, with 12 bases lying between them. This CDR3 is built from 15 residues. The germline V gene has CDR1 SGHDT and CDR2 YYEEEE. DNA of the CDR3: TGTGCCAGCACCCTCTGGACAGCGAACACCGGGGAGCTGTTTTTT. Its translation: CASTLWTANTGELFF.

This clone was seen once. The DNA for the CDR3 is TGTGCCAGCCATGAACCGGGACAGGGGTTAACCATATATTTT. Translating gives CASHEPGQGLTIYF. This rearrangement joins TRBV6-5 to TRBJ1-3; 10 bases agree with TRBD1. Germline CDR1 MNHEY, CDR2 SVGAGI. The CDR3 sequence is 14 residues long. V dropped 8 bases and J dropped 10; count of bases not matched to a gene: 11.

The genes are TRBV28 and TRBJ1-4; D is unclear. In germline, CDR1 is MDHEN, CDR2 SYDVKM. The V end was cut by 6 bases, the J end by 7 bases, with 15 bases between. CDR3 size: 14 residues. The CDR3 DNA is TGTGCCAGCAGCCCTATGACTTTGGGTGAAAAACTGTTTTTT. This sequence encodes CASSPMTLGEKLFF.

J is TRBJ2-7 and V is TRBV13; 7 bases fit TRBD1. Germline CDR1 reads PRHDT; CDR2 reads FYEKMQ (reference sequence). V shed 6 bases, J shed 2 bases, and the junction held 7 bases outside the gene matches. The CDR3 length is 14 residues. The CDR3 loop is CASSYRDRAYEQYF. The CDR3 nucleotides are TGTGCCAGCAGTTATAGGGACAGAGCCTACGAGCAGTACTTC.

This rearrangement joins TRBV5-1 to TRBJ2-5; 9 nucleotides line up with TRBD1. The CDR3 covers 17 residues. The germline V gene encodes CDR1 SGHRS and CDR2 YFSETQ. After removal of 0 bases from V and 3 bases from J, the junction contained 9 bases not matched to a gene. The CDR3, as DNA: TGCGCCAGCAGCTTGGGTAATCCGGGACAGGGTAAAGAGACCCAGTACTTC. This sequence encodes CASSLGNPGQGKETQYF.

The chain uses TRBV19 and TRBJ2-3, with 7 positions matching TRBD2. CDR3 length: 16 residues. Looked up from germline, CDR1 is LNHDA and CDR2 is SQIVND (reference sequence). V lost 8 bases, J lost 5 bases, and 16 bases stayed unmatched. CDR3 region: CASGTDGGTSQDTQYF. The CDR3 DNA sequence: TGTGCCAGTGGGACCGACGGGGGGACTTCTCAAGATACGCAGTATTTT.

V is TRBV24-1 and J is TRBJ2-1; 7 bases map to TRBD1. This CDR3 region has 16 residues. Germline trimming cut 4 bases from V and 0 bases from J; bases unmatched to any gene: 5. The germline V gene has CDR1 KGHDR and CDR2 SFDVKD. In DNA form, the CDR3 reads TGTGCCACCAGTGAGGGCAGGGGGTACTCCTACAATGAGCAGTTCTTC. Its translation: CATSEGRGYSYNEQFF.

About this clone itself: Different DNA sequences within this sample yield the same CDR3. The J gene is TRBJ2-5, the V gene TRBV18; the D is unclear. The CDR3 totals 13 residues. Looked up from germline, CDR1 is KGHSH and CDR2 is LQKENI. Deletions cut 2 bases from V and 4 bases from J, with 8 bases between. CDR3 amino acids: CASSPIPVETQYF. For the CDR3, the DNA is TGTGCCAGCTCACCAATCCCTGTAGAGACCCAGTACTTC.

The gene calls are TRBV6-1 and TRBJ2-7; 7 bases are shared with TRBD2. The germline V gene encodes CDR1 MNHNS and CDR2 SASEGT. The CDR3 contains 15 residues. The V and J ends lost 0 bases and 6 bases, in that order; junction bases with no gene match: 8. The CDR3 DNA reads TGTGCCAGCAGTGAAGCGCTAGGGCTAGCGGTCGAGCAGTACTTC. Translation: CASSEALGLAVEQYF.

The chain links TRBV5-6 to TRBJ2-5; tentatively, D is TRBD2 (5 bases). From germline, CDR1 is SGHDT and CDR2 YYEEEE. V dropped 0 bases and J dropped 4 bases, with 16 bases sitting between them. CDR3 length equals 16 residues. CDR3 protein: CASSLVASAGPETQYF. The CDR3 region has the DNA TGTGCCAGCAGCTTGGTAGCGTCCGCCGGGCCAGAGACCCAGTACTTC.

The CDR3 DNA reads as TGTGCCAGCAGCTCCGGCTCCGAGGGGACCCAGTACTTC. Translated, it gives CASSSGSEGTQYF. The chain joins TRBV13 to TRBJ2-5, with D possibly being TRBD2 (5 bases). The germline V and J ends were trimmed by 4 bases and 7 bases, with 13 bases remaining between them. This CDR3 has 13 residues. Germline loops: CDR1 PRHDT, CDR2 FYEKMQ (reference sequence).

V usage is TRBV28 and J usage is TRBJ1-2; a weak D match, TRBD1 (6 bases). V lost 1 base and J lost 8, with 11 bases in between. Per the germline V gene, CDR1 is MDHEN and CDR2 is SYDVKM. The CDR3 length is 13 residues. For the CDR3, the DNA is TGTGCCAGCAGTTTATTGACAGGAAGAGGCTACACCTTC. This sequence encodes CASSLLTGRGYTF.

The V gene is TRBV5-5, the J gene TRBJ1-6; D perhaps matches TRBD1 (5 bases). V lost 8 bases and J 6 bases, leaving 15 bases between the germline ends. The CDR3 covers 14 residues. In germline, CDR1 is SGHKS, CDR2 YYEKEE (reference sequence). The CDR3 DNA follows: TGTGCCAGTAATGAACAGGTCTCTAATTCACCCCTCCACTTT. The encoded protein is CASNEQVSNSPLHF.

V gene TRBV7-8 combines with J gene TRBJ2-1; TRBD1 agrees at 9 bases. Trimming took 4 bases from V and 5 from J; bases not matched to a gene: 6. This CDR3 is built from 15 residues. Germline CDR1 is SGHVS and CDR2 is FQNEAQ. The DNA of the CDR3 is TGTGCCAGCAGCTCTGGGACAGGGACTAACAATGAGCAGTTCTTC. Translated, it gives CASSSGTGTNNEQFF.

The V call is TRBV15, the J call TRBJ1-5, with D tentatively TRBD1 (5 bases). Germline values: CDR1 LNHNV, CDR2 YYDKDF (reference sequence). The CDR3 runs 15 residues. Trimming left V 6 bases short and J 1 base short, with 13 bases between. The CDR3 bases are TGTGCCACCAGTACACGGGGGGGGAGCAATCAGCCCCAGCATTTT. It codes for CATSTRGGSNQPQHF.

V and J are TRBV2 and TRBJ2-1; TRBD2 aligns across 10 bases. This CDR3 spans 15 amino acids. Losses at the gene ends were 5 bases for V and 9 bases for J; bases not matched to a gene: 10. CDR1 is SNHLY and CDR2 is FYNNEI in the germline V gene. DNA for the CDR3: TGTGCCAGCAGTCCCCGGGCTAGCGGGAGCCGTGAGCAGTTCTTC. Its protein is CASSPRASGSREQFF.

The chain uses TRBV27 and TRBJ1-5; D is possibly TRBD1 (5 bases). The V gene's germline CDR1 is MNHEY and CDR2 SMNVEV (reference sequence). There are 17 residues in the CDR3. The ends were cut back, 2 bases at V and 2 bases at J, with 16 bases in the middle. The CDR3, as DNA: TGTGCCAGCAGTTTAGTGGCGACAGAGAGGCGCAATCAGCCCCAGCATTTT. As protein: CASSLVATERRNQPQHF.

V usage is TRBV3-1 (or the pseudogene TRBV3-2) and J usage is TRBJ2-4; TRBD1 might be the D (7 bases). V was clipped by 2 bases and J by 9 bases, with 14 bases between them. Germline loops: CDR1 LGHDT, CDR2 YNNKEL (reference sequence). The CDR3 is 14 amino acids. CDR3 DNA sequence: TGTGCCAGCAGCCAACCGGGGCAGGGGGGCATTCAGTACTTC. Translated, it gives CASSQPGQGGIQYF.

The CDR3 is CASSLEGTVGYNEQFF. The CDR3 region has the DNA TGTGCCAGCAGTTTAGAAGGGACAGTGGGGTACAATGAGCAGTTCTTC. The rearrangement links TRBV6-5 to TRBJ2-1; 7 nucleotides align to TRBD1. The CDR3 is 16 amino acids. Germline V gene data show CDR1 as MNHEY and CDR2 as SVGAGI. J gave up 4 bases and V 4 bases, and 10 bases lay outside the gene matches.

The rearrangement uses TRBV28 and TRBJ2-3; 9 bases match TRBD2. The junction had 5 bases not matched to a gene; V was cut back by 4 bases and J by 0 bases. There are 16 residues in the CDR3. Germline loops: CDR1 MDHEN, CDR2 SYDVKM. CDR3 amino acids: CASSSLAGLSTDTQYF. The CDR3 DNA is TGTGCCAGCAGTTCCCTAGCGGGACTGAGCACAGATACGCAGTATTTT.

The chain employs TRBV6-2 or TRBV6-3 and TRBJ2-7; 9 bases agree with TRBD2. Germline V gives CDR1 MNHEY, CDR2 SVGEGT. V was pared by 2 bases and J by 1 base, with 3 bases of the junction left unmatched. The CDR3 has 15 residues. The CDR3 nucleotides read TGTGCCAGCAGTTACCCTAGCGGGACATCCTACGAGCAGTACTTC. Protein product: CASSYPSGTSYEQYF.

Notes on this clone: This sample includes further DNA sequences coding for the same CDR3. This chain uses TRBV7-9 with TRBJ2-5, with TRBD1 matching over 8 bases. Germline V gene sequence: CDR1 SEHNR, CDR2 FQNEAQ (reference sequence). The V gene end was trimmed by 1 base and the J gene end by 4 bases; junction bases not matched to a gene: 2. This CDR3 is built from 14 residues. The chain's CDR3 is CASSLGTGGETQYF. Written as DNA, the CDR3 is TGTGCCAGCAGCTTAGGAACAGGGGGAGAGACCCAGTACTTC. Full variable domain (missing parts from reference TRBV7-9 and TRBJ2-5): DTGVSQNPRHKITKRGQNVTFRCDPISEHNRLYWYRQTLGQGPEFLTYFQNEAQLEKSRLLSDRFSAERPKGSFSTLEIQRTEQGDSAMYLCASSLGTGGETQYFGPGTRLLVL.

The chain employs TRBV27 and TRBJ2-1, with TRBD2 matching 13 bases. This CDR3 comprises 16 residues. J was trimmed by 7 bases and V by 5 bases; bases with no gene match: 8. From germline, CDR1 is MNHEY and CDR2 SMNVEV (reference sequence). In DNA, the CDR3 is TGTGCCAGCAGTGAAACCGGGACTAGCGGGATGAATGAGCAGTTCTTC. Its translation: CASSETGTSGMNEQFF.

J is TRBJ1-4 and V is TRBV15; TRBD1 agrees at 8 bases. After removal of 4 bases from V and 7 bases from J, the junction contained 8 bases not matched to a gene. This CDR3 contains 15 residues. CDR1 and CDR2 from the germline V gene are LNHNV and YYDKDF (reference sequence). The CDR3 sequence is CATSTGQGYTEKLFF. The CDR3 DNA reads as TGTGCCACCAGCACTGGACAGGGCTATACTGAAAAACTGTTTTTT.

The sample holds one count of this clone. This specimen includes other DNA sequences encoding the same CDR3. The chain couples TRBV5-1 to TRBJ2-5; 11 bases map to TRBD2. Germline V gene data show CDR1 as SGHRS and CDR2 as YFSETQ. The CDR3 runs 15 residues. The V and J ends lost 0 bases and 4 bases, in that order; junction bases with no gene match: 2. The CDR3 nucleotides read TGCGCCAGCAGCTTGGGGCTAGCGGGAGGAGAGACCCAGTACTTC. Its protein is CASSLGLAGGETQYF.

V is TRBV10-2 and J is TRBJ1-2; D gene uncertain. In germline, CDR1 is WSHSY, CDR2 SAAADI. This CDR3 contains 14 residues. Trimming removed 3 bases at V and 4 bases at J, with 12 bases between. CDR3 in DNA: TGCGCCAGCAGTGATGGCTTTTTAAGCTATGGCTACACCTTC. It codes for CASSDGFLSYGYTF.

This sequence joins TRBV29-1 and TRBJ1-2, with a weak D call TRBD1 (6 bases). With 4 bases removed from V and 0 bases from J, the gap between germline ends came to 12 bases. Germline V gene sequence: CDR1 SQVTM, CDR2 ANQGSEA. The CDR3 covers 14 residues. The CDR3 region is CSVAGQKTNYGYTF. In nucleotides, the CDR3 is TGCAGCGTTGCCGGACAGAAAACTAACTATGGCTACACCTTC.